A selection of T cell receptor beta chains follows, all from one sample in a study of blood T cell repertoires in COVID-19. Some clones are missing from TCRdb's copy, which holds only in-frame ones; the method was immunoSEQ multiplex PCR. The data hold under 300,000 clones, with around four fifths observed a single time. The specimen sequenced was peripheral blood. The receptors shown here come from a man older than 75 with acute or convalescent COVID-19. Both conserved end residues are part of each CDR3. D genes are given only for firm matches. Expanded clones get a size class; other rows say once, few or many, or leave the size out.

length,J,D,V,size,CDR3,DNA
16,TRBJ2-7,TRBD2,TRBV27,-,CASSHGTSGLSYEQYF,TGTGCCAGCAGTCACGGGACTAGCGGACTCTCCTACGAGCAGTACTTC
14,TRBJ2-7,-,TRBV5-4,once,CAGSQDTSSYEQYF,TGTGCCGGGTCCCAGGACACAAGCTCCTACGAGCAGTACTTC
14,TRBJ1-2,TRBD1,TRBV5-1,-,CASSSQTGPYGYTF,TGCGCCAGCAGCTCTCAGACAGGGCCCTATGGCTACACCTTC
12,TRBJ2-7,-,TRBV28,few,CASSLSVGEQYF,TGTGCCAGCAGTTTAAGTGTCGGCGAGCAGTACTTC
15,TRBJ2-2,TRBD1,TRBV10-3,-,CAIQERQGNTGELFF,TGTGCCATCCAAGAAAGACAGGGGAACACCGGGGAGCTGTTTTTT
14,TRBJ1-2,-,TRBV5-1,-,CASSSTSDIRGYTF,TGCGCCAGCAGCTCGACTTCGGACATCAGGGGCTACACCTTC
14,TRBJ1-5,-,TRBV3-1/TRBV3-2,-,CASSQSGGNQPQHF,TGTGCCAGCAGCCAATCCGGGGGCAATCAGCCCCAGCATTTT
15,TRBJ2-3,-,TRBV7-2,once,CASSLVGKGTDTQYF,TGTGCCAGCAGCTTAGTGGGCAAGGGCACAGATACGCAGTATTTT
13,TRBJ2-5,TRBD1,TRBV15,-,CAASRGTEETQYF,TGTGCCGCGAGCAGAGGGACAGAAGAGACCCAGTACTTC
15,TRBJ2-7,-,TRBV10-3,-,CAISEGQGQLYEQYF,TGTGCCATCAGTGAGGGGCAGGGGCAGTTGTACGAGCAGTACTTC
17,TRBJ2-3,TRBD2,TRBV5-1,-,CASSSFLAGVSTDTQYF,TGCGCCAGCAGCTCCTTTCTAGCGGGGGTAAGCACAGATACGCAGTATTTT
16,TRBJ2-3,TRBD2,TRBV5-1,-,CASSPPASGDVDTQYF,TGCGCCAGCAGCCCGCCGGCTAGCGGGGATGTAGATACGCAGTATTTT
18,TRBJ1-4,TRBD1,TRBV3-1/TRBV3-2,-,CASSQVLGQGSDNEKLFF,TGTGCCAGCAGCCAAGTCTTGGGACAGGGATCGGATAATGAAAAACTGTTTTTT
15,TRBJ2-7,-,TRBV27,-,CASSLSIGLSSEQYF,TGTGCCAGCAGTTTATCGATTGGACTGAGCTCCGAGCAGTACTTC
19,TRBJ2-6,-,TRBV5-1,-,CASSLARGVPVSGANVLTF,TGCGCCAGCAGCTTGGCCCGGGGAGTACCAGTCTCTGGGGCCAACGTCCTGACTTTC
15,TRBJ1-5,-,TRBV7-8,-,CASSFSTDSNQPQHF,TGTGCCAGCAGCTTTAGCACCGATAGCAATCAGCCCCAGCATTTT